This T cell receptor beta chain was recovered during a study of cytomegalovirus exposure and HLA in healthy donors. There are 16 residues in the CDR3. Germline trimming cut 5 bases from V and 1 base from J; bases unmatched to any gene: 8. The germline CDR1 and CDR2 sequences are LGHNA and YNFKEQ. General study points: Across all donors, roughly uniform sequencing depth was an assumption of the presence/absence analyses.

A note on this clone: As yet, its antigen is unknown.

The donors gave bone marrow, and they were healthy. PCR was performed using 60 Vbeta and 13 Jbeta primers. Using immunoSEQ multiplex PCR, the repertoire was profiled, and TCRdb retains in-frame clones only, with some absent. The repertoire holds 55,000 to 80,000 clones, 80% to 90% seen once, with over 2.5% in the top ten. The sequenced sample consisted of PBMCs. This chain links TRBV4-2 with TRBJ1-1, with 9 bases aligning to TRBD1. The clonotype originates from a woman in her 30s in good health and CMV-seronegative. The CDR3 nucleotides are TGTGCCAGCAGCTCCCAGACAGGGGGAACGAACACTGAAGCTTTCTTT. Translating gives CASSSQTGGTNTEAFF.